A selection of T cell receptor beta chains follows, all from one sample in a study of T-cell reconstitution after alpha-beta-depleted transplantation in children. TCRdb processed the PCR reads anew with MiXCR; each CDR3 protein has one entry. Of around 120,000 distinct CDR3 sequences in the sample, 23% were seen once. The sample in question was PBMCs, mostly from graft donor cells, obtained 180 days after TCRalphabeta/CD19-depleted stem cell transplant. These receptor sequences come from a male patient under 10 years old who had a stem cell transplant for chronic granulomatous disease, so the T cells may come from the graft donor. The CDR3 runs from the conserved cysteine through the conserved F or W. Fields, in order: CDR3 DNA, CDR3 protein, D gene, V gene, J gene, clone size. D genes are given only for firm matches. Some rows have no size entry. The others give once, few or many, or a class for an expanded clone.

TGCAGTGCTAGTCTTACTAGCGGGGCTTACGAGCAGTACTTC	CSASLTSGAYEQYF	TRBD2	TRBV20-1	TRBJ2-7	-
TGCAGTGCGCCCAAAGTACACACAGATACGCAGTATTTT	CSAPKVHTDTQYF	-	TRBV20-1	TRBJ2-3	few
TGTGCCAGCAGCCAAGGGACTACAGATACGCAGTATTTT	CASSQGTTDTQYF	-	TRBV3-1	TRBJ2-3	many
TGTGCCAGCAGGTTACTCCCTATAGCGTACTCGAACACCGGGGAGCTGTTTTTT	CASRLLPIAYSNTGELFF	-	TRBV5-5	TRBJ2-2	few
TGTGCCAGCAGCCCCGGGACAGCTAGCAATCAGCCCCAGCATTTT	CASSPGTASNQPQHF	TRBD1	TRBV6-5	TRBJ1-5	many
TGTGCCAGCACCCCCAGCGGGGGGAGGGTCGAGCAGTACTTC	CASTPSGGRVEQYF	TRBD2	TRBV12-3/TRBV12-4	TRBJ2-7	few
TGCGCCAGCAGCCCCCGACAGGGAGGTAATCAGCCCCAGCATTTT	CASSPRQGGNQPQHF	TRBD1	TRBV5-1	TRBJ1-5	once
TGTGCCAGCAGCTTAGTTCACTACAGGGGGCAAGGAAGCCGGGAAAAACTGTTTTTT	CASSLVHYRGQGSREKLFF	TRBD1	TRBV7-8	TRBJ1-4	many
TGTGCCATCAAGAGGACTACCACGAACACCGGGGAGCTGTTTTTT	CAIKRTTTNTGELFF	-	TRBV10-3	TRBJ2-2	few
TGTGCCTTACAGGGGGCCAGGGACACTGAAGCTTTCTTT	CALQGARDTEAFF	TRBD1	TRBV28	TRBJ1-1	few
TGTGCCACCAGCGGATCCAGAAATCAGCCCCAGCATTTT	CATSGSRNQPQHF	-	TRBV15	TRBJ1-5	many
TGCAGTGCTGGGGAGACTAGCGGGTGGCAAGAGACCCAGTACTTC	CSAGETSGWQETQYF	TRBD2	TRBV20-1	TRBJ2-5	-
TGCAGTGCTAGAGATCCGGGGGGACGAGGCACAGATACGCAGTATTTT	CSARDPGGRGTDTQYF	TRBD2	TRBV20-1	TRBJ2-3	-
TGCGCCAGCAGCTTGGCCGCAGTTCCCGGGGCCAACGTCCTGACTTTC	CASSLAAVPGANVLTF	-	TRBV5-1	TRBJ2-6	-
TGTGCCTCGCGGGGACAGGCAAACACCGGGGAGCTGTTTTTT	CASRGQANTGELFF	TRBD1	TRBV4-2	TRBJ2-2	few
TGCAGTGCTAGACGTGGGCAGTTCCCCTACGAGCAGTACTTC	CSARRGQFPYEQYF	-	TRBV20-1	TRBJ2-7	many
TGTGCCAGCAGCTTTAGCGACCCAGGAACCTACGAGCAGTACTTC	CASSFSDPGTYEQYF	-	TRBV7-2	TRBJ2-7	-
TGCGCCAGCAGCTTACAGGTGGTGGATACGCAGTATTTT	CASSLQVVDTQYF	-	TRBV5-1	TRBJ2-3	few
TGTGCCAGCGGGGATTATGGCTACACCTTC	CASGDYGYTF	-	TRBV12-3/TRBV12-4	TRBJ1-2	-